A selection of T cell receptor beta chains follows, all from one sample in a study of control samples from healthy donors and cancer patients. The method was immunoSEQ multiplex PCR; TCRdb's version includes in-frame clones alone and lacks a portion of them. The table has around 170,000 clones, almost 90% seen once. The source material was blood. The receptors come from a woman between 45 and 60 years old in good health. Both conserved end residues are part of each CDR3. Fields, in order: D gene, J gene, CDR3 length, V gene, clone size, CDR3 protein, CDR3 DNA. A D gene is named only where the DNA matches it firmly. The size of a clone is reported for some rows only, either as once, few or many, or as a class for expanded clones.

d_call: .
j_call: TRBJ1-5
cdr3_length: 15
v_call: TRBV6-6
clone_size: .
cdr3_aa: CASSLPTSGNQPQHF
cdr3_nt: TGTGCCAGCAGCCTCCCGACGAGTGGCAATCAGCCCCAGCATTTT

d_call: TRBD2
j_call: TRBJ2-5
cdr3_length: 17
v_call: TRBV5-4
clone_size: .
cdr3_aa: CASTTRHTAGGGETQYF
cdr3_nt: TGTGCCAGCACCACTCGTCATACGGCGGGAGGGGGGGAGACCCAGTACTTC

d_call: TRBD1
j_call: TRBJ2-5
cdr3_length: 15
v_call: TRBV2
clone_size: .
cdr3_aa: CASSEEGARNGAQYF
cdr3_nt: TGTGCCAGCAGTGAAGAGGGGGCCAGGAATGGGGCCCAGTACTTC

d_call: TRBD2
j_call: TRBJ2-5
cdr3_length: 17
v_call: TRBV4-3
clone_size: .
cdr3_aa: CASSQVLAGGPGETQYF
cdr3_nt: TGCGCCAGCAGCCAAGTTCTAGCGGGAGGGCCGGGGGAGACCCAGTACTTC

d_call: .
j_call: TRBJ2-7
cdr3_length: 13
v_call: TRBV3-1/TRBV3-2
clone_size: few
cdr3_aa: CASSQDFESYQYF
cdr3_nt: TGTGCCAGCAGCCAAGATTTCGAGAGTTATCAGTACTTC

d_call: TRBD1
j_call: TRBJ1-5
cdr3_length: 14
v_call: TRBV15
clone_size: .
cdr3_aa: CATSVDRGPQPQHF
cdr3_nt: TGTGCCACCAGCGTGGACAGGGGGCCTCAGCCCCAGCATTTT

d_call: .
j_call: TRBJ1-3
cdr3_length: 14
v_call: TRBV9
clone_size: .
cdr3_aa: CASSGGGAGNTIYF
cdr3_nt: TGTGCCAGCAGCGGAGGCGGGGCTGGAAACACCATATATTTT

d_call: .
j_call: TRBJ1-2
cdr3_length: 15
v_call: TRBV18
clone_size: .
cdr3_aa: CASSPPGSPNYGYTF
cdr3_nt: TGTGCCAGCTCACCACCGGGCAGTCCTAACTATGGCTACACCTTC

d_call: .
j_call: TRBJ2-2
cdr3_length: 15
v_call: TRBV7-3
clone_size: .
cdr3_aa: CASSLTGGETGELFF
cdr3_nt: TGTGCCAGCAGTCTCACAGGGGGGGAGACCGGGGAGCTGTTTTTT

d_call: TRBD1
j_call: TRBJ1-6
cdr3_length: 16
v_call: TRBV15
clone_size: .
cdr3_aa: CATSSLGQGAGSPLHF
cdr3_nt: TGTGCCACCAGCAGTCTCGGTCAGGGGGCAGGGTCACCCCTCCACTTT

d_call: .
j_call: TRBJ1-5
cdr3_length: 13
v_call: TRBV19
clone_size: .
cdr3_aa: CASKYTDNQPQHF
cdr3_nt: TGTGCCAGTAAATATACAGACAATCAGCCCCAGCATTTT

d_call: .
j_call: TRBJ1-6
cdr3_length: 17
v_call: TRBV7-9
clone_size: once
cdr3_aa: CASSPEHPGFRNSPLHF
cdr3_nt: TGTGCCAGCAGCCCCGAGCATCCGGGATTCAGGAATTCACCCCTCCACTTT

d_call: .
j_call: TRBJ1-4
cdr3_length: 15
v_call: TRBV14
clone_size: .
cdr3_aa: CASSLREGAHEKLFF
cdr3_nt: TGTGCCAGCAGCCTCCGGGAAGGGGCCCATGAAAAACTGTTTTTT

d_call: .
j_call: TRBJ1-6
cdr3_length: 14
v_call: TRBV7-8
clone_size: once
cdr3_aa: CASRVRVNNSPLHF
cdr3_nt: TGTGCCAGTAGAGTCCGAGTTAATAATTCACCCCTCCACTTT

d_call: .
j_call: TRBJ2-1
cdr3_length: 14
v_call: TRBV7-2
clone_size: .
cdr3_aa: CASSPPTSVNEQFF
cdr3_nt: TGTGCCAGCAGCCCCCCTACTAGTGTGAATGAGCAGTTCTTC

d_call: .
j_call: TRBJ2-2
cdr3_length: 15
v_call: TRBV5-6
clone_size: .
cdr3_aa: CASSFMGGGTGELFF
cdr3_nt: TGTGCCAGCAGCTTCATGGGAGGGGGGACCGGGGAGCTGTTTTTT

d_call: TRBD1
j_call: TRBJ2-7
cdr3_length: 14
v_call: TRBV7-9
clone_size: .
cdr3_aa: CASSRTGDSYEQYF
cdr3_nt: TGTGCCAGCAGCAGGACAGGGGACTCCTACGAGCAGTACTTC

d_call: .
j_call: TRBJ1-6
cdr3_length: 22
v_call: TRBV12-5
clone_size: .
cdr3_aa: CASGLVRASGGTNSKHNSPLHF
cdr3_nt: TGTGCTAGTGGTTTGGTAAGGGCTAGCGGCGGAACGAACAGCAAACATAATTCACCCCTCCACTTT

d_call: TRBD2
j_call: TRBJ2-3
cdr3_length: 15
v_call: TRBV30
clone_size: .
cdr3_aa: CAWSAGGLGTDTQYF
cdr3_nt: TGTGCCTGGAGTGCGGGGGGGCTTGGCACAGATACGCAGTATTTT